This T cell receptor beta chain was recovered during a study of chemoradiotherapy in HPV16-positive cancers. Study-wide findings and caveats: In HPV16-positive patients, HPV-responsive T-cell expansion tracked better recurrence-free survival.

TCRdb's copy holds only in-frame clones and misses some; the assay was immunoSEQ multiplex PCR. This sample has under 50,000 clones, with more than 65% found just once. Germline assignment: CDR1 SEHNR and CDR2 FQNEAQ (reference sequence). With 4 bases clipped from V and 4 bases from J, the junction kept 3 bases outside the gene matches. This CDR3 has 14 residues. With regard to this clone: Its target is not known.

The chain recombines TRBV7-9 with TRBJ1-2, with 10 bases fitting TRBD1. This sequence was found in a human donor with HPV-associated anogenital cancer. Specimen: blood, collected from a patient who underwent chemoradiotherapy. CDR3 DNA: TGTGCCAGCAGCTGGACAGGGGGGGGCTATGGCTACACCTTC. Amino acid sequence: CASSWTGGGYGYTF.